This passage covers 7 T cell receptor beta chains from one sample sequenced in a study of T cells in Graves' hyperthyroidism and ophthalmopathy (dated by TCRdb to between 2018 and 2021). Receptor libraries were prepared by multiplex PCR. Sequencing used an Illumina HiSeq 2000. The TCR beta CDR3 regions were amplified from RNA transcripts. For the first round of RT-PCR on the TCR CDR3, the HTBI primer set was used together with the Qiagen OneStep RT-PCR kit. TCRdb redid the processing of the public reads, applying fastp at Q25 and MiXCR, and retained in-frame beta chains. Every CDR3 protein is listed once, alongside the most common genes and DNA of its rows. This sample has fewer than 350,000 distinct CDR3 sequences in its table, and roughly 13% of those were observed once. The top ten constitute 7.9% of the sample. The sequenced material came from blood. The receptor set was obtained from a woman aged 40 to 50 with Graves' hyperthyroidism.

There are many counts of this clonotype. The CDR3 nucleotides read TGTGCCAGCAGCATCGGGGCCCTCATTGATACGCAGTATTTT. Encoded protein: CASSIGALIDTQYF. The V call is TRBV7-9, the J call TRBJ2-3; D is perhaps TRBD1 or TRBD2 (5 bases each). The CDR3 is 14 residues long. The germline V gene encodes CDR1 SEHNR and CDR2 FQNEAQ (reference sequence). Trimming took off 5 bases at V and 6 bases at J, with 15 bases between the two ends. Supplemented by reference TRBV7-9 and TRBJ2-3, the full variable domain reads DTGVSQNPRHKITKRGQNVTFRCDPISEHNRLYWYRQTLGQGPEFLTYFQNEAQLEKSRLLSDRFSAERPKGSFSTLEIQRTEQGDSAMYLCASSIGALIDTQYFGPGTRLTVL.

In its sample, this clonotype was seen a few times. The chain joins TRBV2 to TRBJ2-1; TRBD2 aligns across 14 bases. Trimming at V came to 2 bases and at J to 6 bases, leaving 6 bases not matched to a gene. The CDR3 length is 17 residues. Germline values: CDR1 SNHLY, CDR2 FYNNEI. CDR3 amino acids: CASSEPTGLAGVNEQFF. The CDR3 DNA follows: TGTGCCAGCAGTGAACCAACGGGACTAGCGGGAGTCAATGAGCAGTTCTTC.

In regard to this clonotype: A much larger clonotype is one base distant, so this may be a read error. The chain joins TRBV2 to TRBJ2-6; 7 bases line up with TRBD1. The CDR3 is 16 residues long. The germline CDR1 and CDR2 sequences are SNHLY and FYNNEI. DNA of the CDR3: TGTCCCAGCATACAGGGGCGGAGCTCTGGGGCCAACGTCCTGACTTTC. This gives the protein CPSIQGRSSGANVLTF.

DNA of the CDR3: TGTGCCAGCTCATCCGGGACAGGGCAGGAGGGAGAGACCCAGTACTTC. This encodes CASSSGTGQEGETQYF. The chain combines TRBV18 with TRBJ2-5; 9 bases agree with TRBD1. The CDR3 has 16 residues. Unmatched junction bases numbered 11, after V lost 5 bases and J lost 4 bases. Germline V gives CDR1 KGHSH, CDR2 LQKENI.

This clonotype came up many times. The J gene is TRBJ2-7, the V gene TRBV6-5; D possibly corresponds to TRBD2 (6 bases). The V end was cut by 2 bases, the J end by 3 bases, with 14 bases between. This CDR3 has 15 amino acids. Germline V gives CDR1 MNHEY, CDR2 SVGAGI. The CDR3 here is CASSYGRGGIYEQYF. The DNA of the CDR3 is TGTGCCAGCAGTTACGGCCGGGGCGGGATCTACGAGCAGTACTTC.

In this sample, this clonotype turned up once. A much larger clone differs from this one at a single base, so this may be a read error. The CDR3 DNA is TGTGCCAGCAGTAAGGGACGGCCGAACACTCAAGCTTTCTTT. Residues: CASSKGRPNTQAFF. This sequence joins TRBV6-1 and TRBJ1-1; tentative D call: TRBD1 (5 bases). The germline CDR1 and CDR2 sequences are MNHNS and SASEGT. The CDR3 extends over 14 amino acids.

The V and J genes are TRBV15 and TRBJ1-2, with 7 bases fitting TRBD1. Germline assignment: CDR1 LNHNV and CDR2 YYDKDF (reference sequence). The CDR3 has 14 residues. V was clipped by 5 bases and J by 0 bases; unmatched bases: 3. The CDR3 DNA sequence: TGTGCCACCAGCGGGGACAGTTCTAACTATGGCTACACCTTC. Translating it yields CATSGDSSNYGYTF.